This TCR beta chain was sequenced in a study of blood T cells in healthy people across ages. The use of a sample-barcoded 5' primer and a J-beta primer mix characterized a second PCR of roughly 7 to 12 cycles. All cDNA molecules were each tagged by a template-switch adaptor with 12 random nucleotides. A single record per CDR3 protein comes from TCRdb applying MiXCR to the 5' RACE reads. Of 550,000 to 800,000 distinct CDR3 sequences listed, roughly 32% are singletons. Input material: blood. This clonotype was obtained from a woman aged 80 or over in good health.

The DNA for the CDR3 is TGCAGTGCTAGAGTCGTTTTGAACACTGAAGCTTTCTTT. As protein: CSARVVLNTEAFF. The rearrangement uses TRBV20-1 and TRBJ1-1; D unclear. From germline, CDR1 is DFQATT and CDR2 SNEGSKA (reference sequence). The CDR3 runs 13 residues. With 1 base removed from V and 0 bases from J, the gap between germline ends came to 6 bases.